These T cell receptor beta chains were read from a single sample in a study of cytomegalovirus exposure and HLA in healthy donors. Repertoires were generated with immunoSEQ multiplex PCR, while TCRdb's copy carries only in-frame clones and drops some. The table lists fewer than 250,000 clones, approximately 87% of them singletons. Sequencing was done on a sample of PBMCs. These receptors were taken from a young man in good health and CMV-seronegative. The CDR3 runs from the conserved cysteine through the conserved F or W. Fields, in order: clone size, D gene, J gene, V gene, CDR3 protein, CDR3 DNA. A D gene is named only where the DNA matches it firmly. The size entry is marked missing in some rows and otherwise reads once, few, many or a size class.

- | TRBD1 | TRBJ1-2 | TRBV4-3 | CASSQVPGQVNYGYTF | TGCGCCAGCAGCCAAGTGCCGGGACAGGTTAACTATGGCTACACCTTC
- | TRBD2 | TRBJ2-1 | TRBV9 | CASSRDYYNEQFF | TGTGCCAGCAGCCGGGACTACTACAATGAGCAGTTCTTC
- | TRBD2 | TRBJ2-7 | TRBV11-2 | CASSLLAGDIEQYF | TGTGCCAGCAGCTTACTAGCGGGAGATATCGAGCAGTACTTC
- | - | TRBJ2-7 | TRBV7-2 | CASSRQDSYEQYF | TGTGCCAGCAGCCGACAGGACTCCTACGAGCAGTACTTC
- | TRBD1 | TRBJ2-7 | TRBV11-2 | CASSLGPTGQGFYEQYF | TGTGCCAGCAGCTTAGGTCCAACGGGACAGGGGTTCTACGAGCAGTACTTC
- | - | TRBJ2-3 | TRBV5-4 | CASSLYGADTQYF | TGTGCCAGCAGCTTGTACGGTGCAGATACGCAGTATTTT
- | TRBD2 | TRBJ2-7 | TRBV10-3 | CAIGTSGYEQYF | TGTGCCATCGGGACTAGCGGGTACGAGCAGTACTTC
- | - | TRBJ1-6 | TRBV28 | CASSATRVSPLHF | TGTGCCAGCAGCGCTACTCGGGTTTCACCCCTCCACTTT
- | - | TRBJ1-3 | TRBV27 | CASSLSGSLAGNTIYF | TGTGCCAGCAGTTTATCAGGGAGTCTAGCGGGAAACACCATATATTTT
- | - | TRBJ2-7 | TRBV4-2 | CASSPSGDGSYEQYF | TGTGCCAGCAGCCCCAGCGGAGATGGCTCCTACGAGCAGTACTTC
- | - | TRBJ2-6 | TRBV23-1 | CASGGVGPQRGANVLTF | TGCGCCAGCGGCGGGGTGGGGCCCCAACGAGGGGCCAACGTCCTGACTTTC
once | - | TRBJ1-6 | TRBV14 | CASSQGGGSPLHF | TGTGCCAGCAGCCAAGGCGGGGGTTCACCCCTCCACTTT
- | TRBD2 | TRBJ2-1 | TRBV5-4 | CASSSRLAGYNEQFF | TGTGCCAGCAGCTCGAGACTAGCGGGGTACAATGAGCAGTTCTTC
- | - | TRBJ2-7 | TRBV11-2 | CASSLNRANEQYF | TGTGCCAGCAGCTTGAACAGGGCTAACGAGCAGTACTTC
- | - | TRBJ2-5 | TRBV2 | CASGRTEETQYF | TGTGCCAGCGGCCGTACAGAAGAGACCCAGTACTTC
- | - | TRBJ2-7 | TRBV5-6 | CASRGGQGGSEQYF | TGTGCCAGCAGAGGAGGGCAGGGAGGAAGCGAGCAGTACTTC
- | TRBD2 | TRBJ2-7 | TRBV11-2 | CASSPIRGGYEQYF | TGTGCCAGCAGCCCAATCCGGGGGGGCTACGAGCAGTACTTC
few | - | TRBJ1-2 | TRBV4-1 | CASSQENGADGYTF | TGCGCCAGCAGCCAAGAGAATGGGGCCGATGGCTACACCTTC
- | - | TRBJ1-1 | TRBV25-1 | CASKGHQNTEAFF | TGTGCCAGCAAGGGACACCAGAACACTGAAGCTTTCTTT
- | - | TRBJ2-7 | TRBV2 | CASNRARDEQYF | TGTGCCAGCAACAGGGCAAGGGACGAGCAGTACTTC
- | - | TRBJ1-2 | TRBV10-1 | CASSEQGSDYGYTF | TGCGCCAGCAGTGAGCAGGGTTCTGATTATGGCTACACCTTC